This entry features one T cell receptor beta chain sequence. The antigen this receptor binds is unknown. The record has no base qualities; no much larger clone is one base away. These data are taken from a study of metastatic and nonmetastatic thyroid tumors (dated by TCRdb to the early 2020s). As for the study more broadly: The researchers compared repertoires between peripheral blood samples and tumor or nodule tissue samples from patients with malignant or benign thyroid disease.

The germline V gene supplies CDR1 MNHEY and CDR2 SVGEGT. There are 14 amino acids in the CDR3, from cysteine to phenylalanine inclusive. Only the CDR3 DNA stays, 42 bases, in frame from base 1. Relative to germline, V is 5 bases shorter and J is 7 bases shorter, with 15 bases between their ends. Libraries were made using PCR. Instrument used: Illumina HiSeq 4000. High-throughput sequencing was used to profile the TCR beta-chain CDR3 region of each patient. The study's own analysis went as follows. Drawing on CDR3 differences between clinicopathological groups, the researchers built a classifier meant to tell apart patients with distant-metastatic papillary thyroid cancer. Repertoire diversity was assessed with the Shannon index, and tumor-blood repertoire similarity with the Morisita-Horn index. TCRdb's own reprocessing of the public reads used fastp at Q25 and MiXCR and kept productive beta chains. The V and J calls and clone size are TCRdb's, not the authors'. This sample holds about 92,000 clones; 14% to 15% were observed only once. The ten largest clones capture 3% to 4.5% of the sample.

What the study reported, not specific to this receptor: In both blood and tumor samples, malignant tumors were reported to have significantly higher TCR beta diversity than benign nodules.

No treatment had been received by any patient before thyroid surgery. Using T-cell receptor beta sequencing, the study looked back at clinical samples from patients collected from the early 2010s to the late 2010s. Sequencing was performed on blood. This TCR was sampled from a female donor with papillary thyroid cancer or a benign thyroid nodule (not recorded which). Some clones in this sample may be carry-over from other donors' samples. Recombination linked TRBV6-2 or TRBV6-3 to TRBJ2-1; possibly the D gene is TRBD2, per 6 matching bases. CDR3 reads: CASSTWEVGNEQFF. The nucleotide sequence reads as follows: TGTGCCAGCAGTACCTGGGAGGTCGGTAATGAGCAGTTCTTC.